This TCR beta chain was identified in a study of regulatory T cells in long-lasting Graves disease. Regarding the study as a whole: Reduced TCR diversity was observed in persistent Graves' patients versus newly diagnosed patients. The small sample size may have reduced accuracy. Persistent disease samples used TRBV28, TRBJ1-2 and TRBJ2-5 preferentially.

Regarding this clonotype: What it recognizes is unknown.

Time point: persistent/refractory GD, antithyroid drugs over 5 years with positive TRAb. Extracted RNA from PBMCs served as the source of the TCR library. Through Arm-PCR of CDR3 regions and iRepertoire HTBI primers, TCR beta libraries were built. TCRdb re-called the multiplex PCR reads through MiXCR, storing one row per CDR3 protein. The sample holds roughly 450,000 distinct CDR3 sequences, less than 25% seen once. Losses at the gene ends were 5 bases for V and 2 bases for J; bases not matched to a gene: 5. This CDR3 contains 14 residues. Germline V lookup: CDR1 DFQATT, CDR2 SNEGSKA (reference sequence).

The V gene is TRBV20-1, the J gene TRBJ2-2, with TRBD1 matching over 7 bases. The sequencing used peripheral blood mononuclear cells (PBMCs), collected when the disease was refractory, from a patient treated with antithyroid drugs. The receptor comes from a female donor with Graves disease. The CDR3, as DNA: TGCAGTGCTCCGGGACAGTCAAACACCGGGGAGCTGTTTTTT. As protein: CSAPGQSNTGELFF.